The 31 T cell receptor beta chains given below trace back to one sample, sequenced in a study of vaccination and CD4 T cells after COVID-19 (dated by TCRdb to between 2021 and 2024). The library was prepared using PCR. TCRdb records Illumina iSeq 100 as the sequencer. DNA from cultured CD4+ T cells underwent TCR sequencing with the Oncomine TCR Beta short-read assay at the Johns Hopkins FTIC core. TCRdb took the public reads, trimmed them with fastp at Q25, ran MiXCR for clone calling and kept in-frame beta chains. Records with the same CDR3 protein are collapsed into one entry carrying the most frequent genes and DNA. The sample table lists under 20,000 distinct CDR3 sequences, around half of them with a count of one. The ten largest clones add up to around 21% of the sample. Taken with the paper, the label for treatment or condition translates to: approximately 9-day PBMC culture with coronavirus spike peptide pools or control peptides (ViraFEST assay).

These receptors lack a known antigen. Sequenced material: CD4+ T cells from blood, cultured in vitro, taken before SARS-CoV-2 vaccination. Receptor source: a human donor who had recovered from COVID-19.

V and J are TRBV9 and TRBJ2-5; TRBD2 aligns across 11 bases. The germline gives CDR1 SGDLS, CDR2 YYNGEE. Trimming cost V 3 bases and J 1 base; bases outside gene matches: 8. The CDR3 is 17 amino acids. The CDR3 spells CASSAGTSGLSQETQYF. CDR3 DNA sequence: TGTGCCAGCAGCGCTGGGACTAGCGGACTATCCCAAGAGACCCAGTACTTC.

This clonotype was counted only a few times. V gene TRBV7-9 combines with J gene TRBJ2-2; D is possibly TRBD2 (5 bases). V shed 10 bases and J shed 5 bases, with 17 bases lying between them. This CDR3 contains 14 residues. Per germline, CDR1 SEHNR and CDR2 FQNEAQ (reference sequence). CDR3 coding DNA: TGTGCCACCCGCCCGGACTTGCTGACCGGGGAGCTGTTTTTT. Translating it yields CATRPDLLTGELFF.

V and J are TRBV28 and TRBJ1-6; D remains ambiguous. This CDR3 spans 14 amino acids. Germline values: CDR1 MDHEN, CDR2 SYDVKM. Between the trimmed V and J ends, which lost 2 bases and 7 bases, there was a span of 9 bases. The CDR3 nucleotides are TGTGCCAGCAGTTTAGAATTCCCCAATTCACCCCTCCACTTT. Protein product: CASSLEFPNSPLHF.

V gene TRBV20-1 combines with J gene TRBJ2-7; 7 nucleotides align to TRBD2. The CDR3 contains 15 residues. V was clipped by 1 base and J by 0 bases; unmatched bases: 6. CDR1 and CDR2 from the germline V gene are DFQATT and SNEGSKA (reference sequence). The CDR3 loop reads CSARAGRLLSYEQYF. CDR3 nucleotide sequence: TGCAGTGCTAGAGCCGGGAGGCTTCTCTCCTACGAGCAGTACTTC.

V is TRBV7-9 and J is TRBJ2-7; no reliable D call. CDR1 SEHNR and CDR2 FQNEAQ come from the germline V gene (reference sequence). There are 16 residues in the CDR3. The V end lost 1 base, the J end lost 3 bases, and 16 bases lay between the germline ends. This chain's CDR3 is CASSLDVGVGLYEQYF. DNA of the CDR3: TGTGCCAGCAGCTTAGATGTCGGTGTTGGCCTCTACGAGCAGTACTTC.

The gene calls are TRBV7-2 and TRBJ2-1, with 11 bases lining up with TRBD2. Per the germline V gene, CDR1 is SGHTA and CDR2 is FQGNSA. The CDR3 consists of 15 residues. The trim removed 7 bases at V and 6 bases at J, leaving 8 bases unmatched. The CDR3 coding sequence is TGTGCCAGCACATTTACTAGCGGGAGTGGCAATGAGCAGTTCTTC. It translates to CASTFTSGSGNEQFF. The entire variable domain, with the rest obtained from reference TRBV7-2 and TRBJ2-1, is as follows: GAGVSQSPSNKVTEKGKDVELRCDPISGHTALYWYRQSLGQGLEFLIYFQGNSAPDKSGLPSDRFSAERTGGSVSTLTIQRTQQEDSAVYLCASTFTSGSGNEQFFGPGTRLTVL.

The J gene is TRBJ1-5, the V gene TRBV15; possible D gene TRBD1, 6 bases. Germline V gene lookup returns CDR1 LNHNV and CDR2 YYDKDF (reference sequence). The CDR3 is made up of 17 amino acids. Trimming pared 0 bases from V and 5 bases from J, leaving 17 bases between. The CDR3 DNA is TGTGCCACCAGCAGAGATAGGGGGGATCTGCTATATCAGCCCCAGCATTTT. It translates to CATSRDRGDLLYQPQHF.

The rearrangement uses TRBV18 and TRBJ2-3; D is tentatively TRBD1 or TRBD2 (5 bases each). The ends were cut back, 1 base at V and 4 bases at J, with 15 bases in the middle. The CDR3 has 16 residues. Germline CDR1 reads KGHSH; CDR2 reads LQKENI. CDR3 DNA: TGTGCCAGCTCACCACTCCCGGGGCCAGGCCCAGATACGCAGTATTTT. This sequence encodes CASSPLPGPGPDTQYF. The full variable domain, in which reference TRBV18 and TRBJ2-3 provide the parts outside the CDR3, is NAGVMQNPRHLVRRRGQEARLRCSPMKGHSHVYWYRQLPEEGLKFMVYLQKENIIDESGMPKERFSAEFPKEGPSILRIQQVVRGDSAAYFCASSPLPGPGPDTQYFGPGTRLTVL.

The chain links TRBV29-1 to TRBJ2-5; 13 bases fit TRBD2. CDR1 SQVTM and CDR2 ANQGSEA come from the germline V gene. The CDR3 length is 18 residues. Unmatched junction bases numbered 16, after V lost 4 bases and J lost 5 bases. CDR3 region: CSVAFRIGTSGTGETQYF. DNA of the CDR3: TGCAGCGTTGCTTTTCGGATCGGGACTAGCGGGACAGGGGAGACCCAGTACTTC.

This clonotype turned up a few times. J is TRBJ1-5 and V is TRBV19, with D uncertain. Trimming took off 3 bases at V and 7 bases at J, with 7 bases between the two ends. Germline V lookup: CDR1 LNHDA, CDR2 SQIVND (reference sequence). The CDR3 has 12 amino acids. The CDR3 coding sequence is TGTGCCAGTAGTATTAGAAACCAGCCCCAGCATTTT. It yields the protein CASSIRNQPQHF.

The gene calls are TRBV19 and TRBJ2-2, with a possible D match to TRBD1 (6 bases). Germline CDR1 LNHDA, CDR2 SQIVND (reference sequence). V lost 8 bases to trimming and J lost 4 bases, with 17 bases between them. This CDR3 is 15 amino acids long. CDR3 in DNA: TGTGCCAGTGGCCCCGGGACACCAATCACCGGGGAGCTGTTTTTT. This encodes CASGPGTPITGELFF.

CDR3 loop: CSASANTGELFF. The CDR3, as DNA: TGCAGTGCTAGTGCGAACACCGGGGAGCTGTTTTTT. The chain is built from TRBV20-1 and TRBJ2-2; D unresolved. V was cut by 3 bases and J by 0 bases, with 2 bases left in between. The V gene's germline CDR1 is DFQATT and CDR2 SNEGSKA (reference sequence). CDR3 length: 12 amino acids.

J is TRBJ1-5 and V is TRBV19, with 10 bases lining up with TRBD1. The CDR3 has 15 residues. Trimming at V came to 3 bases and at J to 1 base, leaving 0 bases not matched to a gene. CDR1 and CDR2 (germline): LNHDA, SQIVND (reference sequence). The CDR3 loop reads CASSMTGGSNQPQHF. The DNA for the CDR3 is TGTGCCAGTAGTATGACAGGGGGCAGCAATCAGCCCCAGCATTTT.

V and J are TRBV4-3 and TRBJ2-3, with TRBD2 matching 9 bases. There are 16 residues in the CDR3. V lost 8 bases to trimming and J lost 2 bases; unmatched junction nucleotides: 11. The germline V gene encodes CDR1 LGHNA and CDR2 YSLEER. CDR3 sequence: CASGRSGGRATDTQYF. CDR3 sequence (DNA): TGCGCCAGCGGTAGATCCGGCGGGAGGGCCACAGATACGCAGTATTTT.

J is TRBJ1-3 and V is TRBV15; D perhaps matches TRBD1 (5 bases). V lost 3 bases and J 3 bases, leaving 12 bases between the germline ends. Germline V gene data show CDR1 as LNHNV and CDR2 as YYDKDF (reference sequence). There are 15 residues in the CDR3. CDR3 nucleotides: TGTGCCACCAGCAGTTGGGGGATAGGTGGAAACACCATATATTTT. The encoded protein is CATSSWGIGGNTIYF.

This clonotype was detected a few times. The genes are TRBV29-1 and TRBJ2-1; D call uncertain. Germline V CDR1 and CDR2: SQVTM, ANQGSEA. V was pared by 7 bases and J by 10 bases, with 14 bases between. The CDR3 loop spans 11 amino acids. The CDR3: CSGAIDVEQFF. The CDR3 DNA reads TGCAGCGGCGCGATCGACGTAGAGCAGTTCTTC.

The V gene is TRBV7-2, the J gene TRBJ1-5; the D gene is possibly TRBD1 (5 bases). Germline lookup yields CDR1 SGHTA and CDR2 FQGNSA. Trimming took off 4 bases at V and 0 bases at J, with 10 bases between the two ends. This CDR3 is built from 15 residues. In DNA, the CDR3 is TGTGCCAGCAGCTCCCAGGGTGGTAGCAATCAGCCCCAGCATTTT. Its translation is CASSSQGGSNQPQHF.

This clonotype came up once. The rearrangement links TRBV19 to TRBJ2-1; 12 nucleotides agree with TRBD2. J was trimmed by 0 bases and V by 9 bases; bases with no gene match: 9. The V gene's germline CDR1 is LNHDA and CDR2 SQIVND (reference sequence). The CDR3 loop spans 17 amino acids. DNA of the CDR3: TGTGCCAGCCGATACTCGACTAGCGGGGGCTCCTACAATGAGCAGTTCTTC. Protein product: CASRYSTSGGSYNEQFF.

The CDR3 DNA sequence: TGTGCCAGCAGCTTATCGGGCGAAGGGCCCCAGCATTTT. Amino acids: CASSLSGEGPQHF. The genes are TRBV7-2 and TRBJ1-5; D ambiguous. Germline values: CDR1 SGHTA, CDR2 FQGNSA. V lost 2 bases and J lost 9, with 11 bases in between. This CDR3 spans 13 amino acids.

The chain carries TRBV2 and TRBJ2-5, with D possibly being TRBD1 (5 bases). Germline V CDR1 and CDR2: SNHLY, FYNNEI. This CDR3 is 16 amino acids long. V dropped 3 bases and J dropped 2 bases, with 16 bases sitting between them. For the CDR3, the DNA is TGTGCCAGCAGTGAGCAGAGTCAGGGTGGTCAAGAGACCCAGTACTTC. This sequence encodes CASSEQSQGGQETQYF.

The V call is TRBV6-1, the J call TRBJ2-7; 8 bases align to TRBD1. The CDR3 runs 12 residues. Trimming removed 6 bases from V and 4 bases from J; junction bases left unmatched: 2. Germline CDR1 MNHNS, CDR2 SASEGT. In nucleotides, the CDR3 is TGTGCCAGCAGCCGGGACAGGTACGAGCAGTACTTC. It yields the protein CASSRDRYEQYF.

This clonotype turned up a few times. The chain recombines TRBV20-1 with TRBJ1-2; the match to TRBD1 covers 7 bases. V shed 6 bases and J 7 bases; nucleotides not matched to a gene: 14. The CDR3 covers 14 residues. CDR1 is DFQATT, CDR2 SNEGSKA, per germline (reference sequence). CDR3 amino acids: CSADTGVGTIGYTF. The CDR3 region has the DNA TGCAGTGCAGACACAGGGGTGGGTACTATTGGCTACACCTTC.

CDR3 in DNA: TGTGCCAGTAGGAGGGGTGTCGGTAACTATGGCTACACCTTC. It yields the protein CASRRGVGNYGYTF. This chain joins TRBV19 and TRBJ1-2, with D possibly being TRBD1 (5 bases). V was pared by 6 bases and J by 1 base, with 12 bases between. Germline lookup yields CDR1 LNHDA and CDR2 SQIVND (reference sequence). This CDR3 region has 14 residues. Using reference TRBV19 and TRBJ1-2 for the parts outside the CDR3, the full variable domain is DGGITQSPKYLFRKEGQNVTLSCEQNLNHDAMYWYRQDPGQGLRLIYYSQIVNDFQKGDIAEGYSVSREKKESFPLTVTSAQKNPTAFYLCASRRGVGNYGYTFGSGTRLTVV.

The genes are TRBV20-1 and TRBJ1-1; no firm D call. The CDR3 runs 12 residues. Trimming removed 7 bases at V and 1 base at J, with 10 bases between. Per the germline V gene, CDR1 is DFQATT and CDR2 is SNEGSKA (reference sequence). DNA of the CDR3: TGCAGTGAAAGGTCCCCGAACACTGAAGCTTTCTTT. Amino acid sequence: CSERSPNTEAFF.

The rearrangement uses TRBV6-5 and TRBJ1-2, with D hard to call. The CDR3 contains 13 residues. Germline V gene sequence: CDR1 MNHEY, CDR2 SVGAGI. Between the trimmed V and J ends, which lost 0 bases and 4 bases, there was a span of 6 bases. CDR3 residues: CASSYSNFYGYTF. CDR3 DNA: TGTGCCAGCAGTTACTCAAATTTCTATGGCTACACCTTC.

This clonotype was detected only a few times. The chain joins TRBV27 to TRBJ2-2, with D maybe TRBD1 (6 bases). Germline V gene lookup returns CDR1 MNHEY and CDR2 SMNVEV (reference sequence). This CDR3 region has 16 residues. Trimming removed 2 bases from V and 6 bases from J, with 16 bases in between. The CDR3 coding sequence is TGTGCCAGCAGTTTACAGGGGCCATTGCTGGCCGGGGAGCTGTTTTTT. This codes for CASSLQGPLLAGELFF.

This clonotype was counted a few times. In nucleotides, the CDR3 is TGTGCCAGCAGATCCGGGACAGGCCAAGAGACCCAGTACTTC. Amino acids: CASRSGTGQETQYF. The V call is TRBV6-2 or TRBV6-3, the J call TRBJ2-5; TRBD1 matches 8 bases. V shed 6 bases and J 1 base; nucleotides not matched to a gene: 4. Germline V lookup: CDR1 MNHEY, CDR2 SVGEGT. The CDR3 totals 14 residues.

This chain uses TRBV25-1 with TRBJ2-5; TRBD2 might be the D (6 bases). The germline V gene encodes CDR1 MGHDK and CDR2 SYGVNS. The CDR3 consists of 14 residues. Trimming stripped 0 bases from V and 7 bases from J, with 12 bases between. The CDR3, as DNA: TGTGCCAGCAGTGAATATGGCGGGATATGGACCCAGTACTTC. The encoded protein is CASSEYGGIWTQYF.

The chain uses TRBV4-3 and TRBJ2-2; 8 bases align to TRBD2. V shed 3 bases, J shed 0 bases, and the junction held 0 bases outside the gene matches. The CDR3 covers 15 residues. Germline CDR1 LGHNA, CDR2 YSLEER. The CDR3 DNA sequence: TGCGCCAGCAGCCACGGGGGGGCGAACACCGGGGAGCTGTTTTTT. Protein product: CASSHGGANTGELFF.

This clonotype was observed a few times. V gene TRBV7-9 combines with J gene TRBJ2-3; 8 bases align to TRBD2. This CDR3 is 17 amino acids long. Germline lookup yields CDR1 SEHNR and CDR2 FQNEAQ (reference sequence). V gave up 4 bases and J gave up 2 bases; unmatched junction bases: 11. For the CDR3, the DNA is TGTGCCAGCAGCTCCTTACCTAGCGGGCCTTACACAGATACGCAGTATTTT. Its protein is CASSSLPSGPYTDTQYF.

The V call is TRBV5-1, the J call TRBJ1-2; D is uncertain. Germline CDR1 SGHRS, CDR2 YFSETQ. The ends were cut back, 1 base at V and 2 bases at J, with 6 bases in the middle. The CDR3 sequence is 13 residues long. As DNA, the CDR3 is TGCGCCAGCAGCTTGATGGGGAACTATGGCTACACCTTC. It is translated as CASSLMGNYGYTF.